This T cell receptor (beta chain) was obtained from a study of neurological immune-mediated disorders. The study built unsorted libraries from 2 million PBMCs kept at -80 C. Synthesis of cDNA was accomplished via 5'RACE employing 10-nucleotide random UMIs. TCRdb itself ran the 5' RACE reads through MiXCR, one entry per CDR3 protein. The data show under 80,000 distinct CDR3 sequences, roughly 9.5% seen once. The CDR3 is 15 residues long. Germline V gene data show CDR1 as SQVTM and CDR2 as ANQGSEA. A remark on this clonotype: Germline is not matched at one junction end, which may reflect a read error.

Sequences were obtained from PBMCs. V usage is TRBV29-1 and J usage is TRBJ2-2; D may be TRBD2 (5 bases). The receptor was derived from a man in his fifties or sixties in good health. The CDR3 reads CSVEDQEENNGELFF. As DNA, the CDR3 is TGCAGCGTTGAAGATCAAGAGGAGAACAACGGGGAGCTATTTTTT.